Sequencing of this T cell receptor beta chain was carried out in a study of T-cell memory formation after mild COVID-19. TCRdb re-called the 5' RACE reads with MiXCR, one entry per CDR3 protein. The sample yields 150,000 to 200,000 distinct CDR3 sequences, less than 20% seen once. Study results and limitations: Some responding clones appeared in pre-infection memory, suggesting cross-reactive memory joined.

The CDR3 loop spans 16 amino acids. Germline V lookup: CDR1 LGHNA, CDR2 YSLEER. V shed 1 base, J shed 7 bases, and the junction held 9 bases outside the gene matches. This clonotype appeared a few times. Its antigen is unknown. Sequencing was carried out using PBMCs or a T cell subset sorted from them (not recorded which). The sequence was collected from a man aged 18 to 29 who had mild COVID-19 (a few samples of this study predate the infection). Cell type and time point are not known. The chain employs TRBV4-3 and TRBJ1-4, with TRBD1 matching over 7 bases. The CDR3 protein is CASSQGVAGGGEKLFF. Here the CDR3 DNA reads TGCGCCAGCAGCCAAGGTGTCGCAGGGGGTGGTGAAAAACTGTTTTTT.